This TCR beta chain was sequenced during a study of T cell repertoires in cytomegalovirus infection. Study background: It was the public TCR beta signatures that indicated both CMV infection and matching HLA type. General study points: Clonotype analysis showed dominance of the ex vivo response by HLA-C-restricted CMV-specific TCR beta clonotypes. Public TCR beta family frequency separated CMV-and-HLA carriers, including in an independent cohort.

Each CDR3 protein gets one entry after TCRdb re-called the reads with MiXCR. The sample consists of 230,000 or so distinct CDR3 sequences, approximately 15% of them appearing once. This clonotype came up many times. Antigen: not known. Germline CDR1 LNHDA, CDR2 SQIVND (reference sequence). The CDR3 is 13 amino acids. Trimming left V 5 bases short and J 3 bases short, with 8 bases between. Sequenced input: CD8+ T cells from PBMCs. This TCR derives from a human donor in good health (CMV status not recorded). Some clones in this sample may be carry-over from other donors' samples. The rearrangement joins TRBV19 to TRBJ2-1; D is perhaps TRBD2 (5 bases). The CDR3: CASSFGLYNEQFF. In DNA, the CDR3 is TGTGCCAGTAGTTTTGGACTCTACAATGAGCAGTTCTTC.